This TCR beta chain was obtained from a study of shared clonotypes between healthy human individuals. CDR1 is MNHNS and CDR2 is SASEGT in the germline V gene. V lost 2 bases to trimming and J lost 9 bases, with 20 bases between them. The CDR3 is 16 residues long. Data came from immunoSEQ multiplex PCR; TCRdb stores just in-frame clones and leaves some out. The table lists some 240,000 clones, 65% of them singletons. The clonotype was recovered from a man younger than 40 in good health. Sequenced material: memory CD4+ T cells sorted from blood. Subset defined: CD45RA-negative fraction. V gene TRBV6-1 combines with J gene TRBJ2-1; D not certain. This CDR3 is CASSENLLESFSEQFF. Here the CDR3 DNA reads TGTGCCAGCAGTGAAAATCTCCTAGAATCGTTCAGTGAGCAGTTCTTC.